The rows below give T cell receptor beta chains drawn from one sample of a study of CD8+ T cells in alopecia areata. Sequencing was performed with immunoSEQ multiplex PCR; in TCRdb, only in-frame clones are kept and a portion is missing. The sample lists 90,000 to 150,000 clones, more than 45% seen once, with 0.46% in the top ten. Material: CD4+ T cells sorted from blood, obtained at week 4, from a patient treated with tofacitinib. The origin of the receptors is a human donor with alopecia areata. The CDR3 runs from the conserved cysteine through the conserved F or W. The D gene is left open where the match is weak. The listing skips clone size in some rows; elsewhere it reads once, few, many or a size class.

clone size	D gene	V gene	J gene	CDR3 DNA	CDR3 protein
few	TRBD2	TRBV6-5	TRBJ2-4	TGTGCCAGCAGCCCAGGGACTAGTAATGAAAACATTCAGTACTTC	CASSPGTSNENIQYF
many	TRBD2	TRBV30	TRBJ2-7	TGTGCCTGGAGGAGATCTAGCGGACGATACGAGCAGTACTTC	CAWRRSSGRYEQYF
.	.	TRBV6-1	TRBJ2-7	TGTGCCAGCAGTGAATGGTACGAGCAGTACTTC	CASSEWYEQYF
.	.	TRBV29-1	TRBJ1-2	TGCAGCGTTGCTAGAGGGGGGACGGCGACTCGGGTCGGCTACACCTTC	CSVARGGTATRVGYTF
.	.	TRBV29-1	TRBJ2-5	TGCAGCGTTCGGGGAGGCTGGGAGACCCAGTACTTC	CSVRGGWETQYF
.	TRBD1	TRBV5-1	TRBJ1-1	TGCGCCAGCAGCCTTACTACGGGACAGATTAACACTGAAGCTTTCTTT	CASSLTTGQINTEAFF
few	TRBD2	TRBV15	TRBJ2-3	TGTGCCACCAGCAGAGATGCGGGGGGGATAGATACGCAGTATTTT	CATSRDAGGIDTQYF
.	.	TRBV29-1	TRBJ2-7	TGCAGCGTCCAAGGAGTGTTCGGCTACGAGCAGTACTTC	CSVQGVFGYEQYF
.	.	TRBV29-1	TRBJ1-1	TGCAGCGTTGTCGAGGGGCCGTATAAAGCTTTCTTT	CSVVEGPYKAFF
.	.	TRBV2	TRBJ1-1	TGTGCCAGCTTCGTGAGGAACACTGAAGCTTTCTTT	CASFVRNTEAFF
.	.	TRBV7-3	TRBJ2-3	TGTGCCAGCAGCTTAGCTAACACAGATACGCAGTATTTT	CASSLANTDTQYF
.	TRBD1	TRBV30	TRBJ2-6	TGTGCCTGGAACAGGGGAGATGGGGCCAACGTCCTGACTTTC	CAWNRGDGANVLTF
.	TRBD1	TRBV7-9	TRBJ2-7	TGTGCCAGCAGACAACAGGGGGCTGACGAGCAGTACTTC	CASRQQGADEQYF
few	TRBD1	TRBV29-1	TRBJ2-5	TGCAGCGTGACAGGGAGCGGAGAGACCCAGTACTTC	CSVTGSGETQYF
.	.	TRBV29-1	TRBJ2-7	TGCAGCGGACGCTCTGGCTACGAGCAGTACTTC	CSGRSGYEQYF
.	.	TRBV30	TRBJ1-2	TGTGCCTGGAGGCGGGGGCCCGACTATGGCTACACCTTC	CAWRRGPDYGYTF
.	TRBD1	TRBV18	TRBJ1-2	TGTGCCAGCTCACCAAATACAGGGGATGGCTACACCTTC	CASSPNTGDGYTF
few	TRBD1	TRBV7-9	TRBJ2-1	TGTGCCGGCAGCTTAAAACCCCCCGGGACAGGGAAGAATGAGCAGTTCTTC	CAGSLKPPGTGKNEQFF
.	.	TRBV29-1	TRBJ1-5	TGCAGCGTTGGGGCACAAAATCAGCCCCAGCATTTT	CSVGAQNQPQHF
once	.	TRBV29-1	TRBJ2-7	TGCAGCGTGGGGGGACAGTCGGGATACGAGCAGTACTTC	CSVGGQSGYEQYF
.	.	TRBV5-8	TRBJ1-2	TGTGCCAGCAGCCGCCGTCAGAGTGGGCATGGCTACACCTTC	CASSRRQSGHGYTF
.	TRBD1	TRBV5-4	TRBJ1-1	TGTGCCAGCAGCCGACAGGACAGGGAAATTGAAGCTTTCTTT	CASSRQDREIEAFF
.	.	TRBV2	TRBJ1-2	TGTGCCAGCAGTGCCCAAGTTAACAGCCTCTACACCTTC	CASSAQVNSLYTF
.	.	TRBV30	TRBJ1-2	TGTGCCTGGGGGCGCCGGGACGGAGGAAACTATGGCTACACCTTC	CAWGRRDGGNYGYTF
.	.	TRBV5-1	TRBJ2-7	TGCGCCAGCAGCTCGGACGTCACCTACGAGCAGTACTTC	CASSSDVTYEQYF
.	.	TRBV30	TRBJ2-1	TGTGCCTGGAGTGGAGGTGGCGGTGAGCAGTTCTTC	CAWSGGGGEQFF
.	.	TRBV15	TRBJ2-1	TGTGCCACCAGCAAGAGGGGCAGGATCAATGAGCAGTTCTTC	CATSKRGRINEQFF
.	.	TRBV5-4	TRBJ2-6	TGTGCCAGCAGTACAGTCACCTCTGGGGCCAACGTCCTGACTTTC	CASSTVTSGANVLTF
.	.	TRBV6-5	TRBJ1-1	TGTGCCAGCAGAAGGCAGGTCAGGTGGAACACTGAAGCTTTCTTT	CASRRQVRWNTEAFF
.	TRBD1	TRBV15	TRBJ2-7	TGTGCCACCAGCAGTGACAGGGAAACCTACGAGCAGTACTTC	CATSSDRETYEQYF
few	.	TRBV7-2	TRBJ2-2	TGTGCCAGCAGCCCAGAAGGGGGGCTTCGGGAGCTGTTTTTT	CASSPEGGLRELFF
few	.	TRBV7-9	TRBJ1-3	TGTGCCAGCAGCTTTGTACAACCTGGAAACACCATATATTTT	CASSFVQPGNTIYF
.	.	TRBV9	TRBJ1-5	TGTGCCAGCAGCGTAGTCGACCCCCATCCCAATCAGCCCCAGCATTTT	CASSVVDPHPNQPQHF
once	TRBD1	TRBV30	TRBJ1-2	TGTGCCTGGAGGCTGGGAGGAGGGGGCGGTAACTATGGCTACACCTTC	CAWRLGGGGGNYGYTF
.	.	TRBV27	TRBJ2-1	TGTGCCAGCAGTTGGTTAGGGACTTCAGGATACAATGAGCAGTTCTTC	CASSWLGTSGYNEQFF
.	TRBD1	TRBV4-1	TRBJ1-1	TGCGCCAGCAGCCCCCCGGGACAGGGGATGAACACTGAAGCTTTCTTT	CASSPPGQGMNTEAFF
few	TRBD2	TRBV25-1	TRBJ2-6	TGTGCCAGCAGTGATTCGGGGGGGACCACCTCTGGGGCCAACGTCCTGACTTTC	CASSDSGGTTSGANVLTF
.	TRBD1	TRBV25-1	TRBJ1-5	TGTGCCAGCAGAGGGACAGGGCCTAATCAGCCCCAGCATTTT	CASRGTGPNQPQHF
once	.	TRBV18	TRBJ1-5	TGTGCCAGCTCACCTTTCTTTAATCAGCCCCAGCATTTT	CASSPFFNQPQHF
.	.	TRBV18	TRBJ2-5	TGTGCCAGCTCAACAGGGTTAAAAGAGACCCAGTACTTC	CASSTGLKETQYF
few	TRBD1	TRBV6-6	TRBJ1-1	TGTGCCAGCAGGCTACAGGGGACAGGCACTGAAGCTTTCTTT	CASRLQGTGTEAFF
few	.	TRBV30	TRBJ1-1	TGTGCCTGGGGGGCGATTAGGCAGGATTACACTGAAGCTTTCTTT	CAWGAIRQDYTEAFF
.	.	TRBV5-1	TRBJ2-1	TGCGCCAGCAGCTACTGGGGCGGGGCCTCCTACAATGAGCAGTTCTTC	CASSYWGGASYNEQFF
.	.	TRBV27	TRBJ2-7	TGTGCCAGCAGTTTACGGGTGGGGCCCTACGAGCAGTACTTC	CASSLRVGPYEQYF
once	TRBD2	TRBV6-5	TRBJ2-3	TGTGCCAGCAGTTACTGGGGGGGGAGTGAAGATACGCAGTATTTT	CASSYWGGSEDTQYF
.	.	TRBV7-2	TRBJ1-2	TGTGCCAGCAGCTTTATGCCGGGGGCTGATGGCTACACCTTC	CASSFMPGADGYTF
.	TRBD2	TRBV4-1	TRBJ2-2	TGCGCCAGCAGCCCCCGAGGGACTAGCGACACCGGGGAGCTGTTTTTT	CASSPRGTSDTGELFF
.	.	TRBV4-1	TRBJ1-5	TGCGCCAGCAGCCAACCCGTGGCAGGGAGCAATCAGCCCCAGCATTTT	CASSQPVAGSNQPQHF
.	.	TRBV29-1	TRBJ1-1	TGCAGCGTTGTGGTAGGCGGGAACACTGAAGCTTTCTTT	CSVVVGGNTEAFF
few	.	TRBV6-1	TRBJ2-3	TGTGCCAGCAGTCCGCTCGGGGGGCGCACAGATACGCAGTATTTT	CASSPLGGRTDTQYF
.	.	TRBV9	TRBJ1-2	TGTGCCAGCAGCGACCCAGGAAGGGGGAGGGGTGGCTACACCTTC	CASSDPGRGRGGYTF
.	TRBD2	TRBV29-1	TRBJ2-1	TGCAGCGTCAAATTAGCGGGGGCCGGGTTCTATGAGCAGTTCTTC	CSVKLAGAGFYEQFF
.	TRBD1	TRBV29-1	TRBJ2-3	TGCAGCGTTGAAGATCTGGTGACAGGGGGCGCAGATACGCAGTATTTT	CSVEDLVTGGADTQYF
.	.	TRBV4-1	TRBJ2-3	TGCGCCAGCAGCCAAACCTATCGGACAGGGAGGGCAGATACGCAGTATTTT	CASSQTYRTGRADTQYF
once	.	TRBV7-9	TRBJ1-6	TGTGCCAGCAGCCAAGGACTCAACATAGTAGATAATTCACCCCTCCACTTT	CASSQGLNIVDNSPLHF